What follows are 29 T cell receptor beta chains derived from one specimen sequenced in a study of T cells after yellow fever vaccination. TCRdb re-called the 5' RACE reads through MiXCR, storing one row per CDR3 protein. Here the sample spans hundreds of thousands of distinct CDR3 sequences, 8.7% being singletons. The sample was CD4+ T cells sorted from PBMCs, taken 5 days after the yellow fever booster vaccination. The origin of the receptors is a man aged 18 to 30 who received the YFV17D yellow fever vaccine.

The V and J genes are TRBV12-3 or TRBV12-4 and TRBJ1-4, with TRBD1 matching 10 bases. The CDR3 has 14 residues. Unmatched junction bases numbered 10, after V lost 6 bases and J lost 12 bases. The CDR3 reads CASRPRDRGRELFF. For the CDR3, the DNA is TGTGCCAGCAGGCCCCGGGACAGGGGTAGGGAACTGTTTTTT.

Only a few counts were recorded for this clonotype. CDR3 region: CASRDRPAGGTVDEQFF. The DNA of the CDR3 is TGTGCCAGCAGAGATCGTCCAGCGGGGGGGACAGTGGATGAGCAGTTCTTC. V usage is TRBV7-9 and J usage is TRBJ2-1; TRBD2 agrees at 10 bases. V gave up 6 bases and J gave up 8 bases; unmatched junction bases: 16. This CDR3 spans 17 amino acids. Germline V gene lookup returns CDR1 SEHNR and CDR2 FQNEAQ (reference sequence).

This clonotype occurred a few times. The rearrangement links TRBV4-3 to TRBJ1-6, with 9 bases matching TRBD1. The CDR3 is made up of 16 amino acids. Per the germline V gene, CDR1 is LGHNA and CDR2 is YSLEER. The J segment lost 5 bases and the V segment lost 5 bases, leaving 7 bases of the junction unmatched. The CDR3 region is CASSVGTGLDNSPLHF. DNA of the CDR3: TGCGCCAGCAGCGTAGGGACAGGGTTGGATAATTCACCCCTCCACTTT.

A few counts support this clonotype. The gene calls are TRBV7-3 and TRBJ1-1; D perhaps matches TRBD1 (5 bases). CDR1 is SGHTA, CDR2 FQGTGA, per germline. The CDR3 has 14 residues. The V gene lost 5 bases and the J gene lost 3 bases, with 13 bases spanning the gap. In nucleotides, the CDR3 is TGTGCCAGCAGCCTTCGGGGACGGGACACTGAAGCTTTCTTT. Amino acid sequence: CASSLRGRDTEAFF. Looking up the rest from reference TRBV7-3 and TRBJ1-1 gives the full variable domain: GAGVSQTPSNKVTEKGKYVELRCDPISGHTALYWYRQSLGQGPEFLIYFQGTGAADDSGLPNDRFFAVRPEGSVSTLKIQRTERGDSAVYLCASSLRGRDTEAFFGQGTRLTVV.

Only a few counts were recorded for this clonotype. The chain has TRBV7-2 and TRBJ1-1; a possible D gene is TRBD1 (6 bases). Germline loops: CDR1 SGHTA, CDR2 FQGNSA. The CDR3 is 15 residues long. The V gene lost 0 bases and the J gene lost 4 bases, with 12 bases spanning the gap. The CDR3, as DNA: TGTGCCAGCAGCTTAGCGTTGGGGGGGCCCACTGAAGCTTTCTTT. Translating gives CASSLALGGPTEAFF. The variable domain in full, completed from reference TRBV7-2 and TRBJ1-1, reads GAGVSQSPSNKVTEKGKDVELRCDPISGHTALYWYRQSLGQGLEFLIYFQGNSAPDKSGLPSDRFSAERTGGSVSTLTIQRTQQEDSAVYLCASSLALGGPTEAFFGQGTRLTVV.

This clonotype has at least ten counts. The chain couples TRBV6-5 to TRBJ1-6; the match to TRBD1 covers 7 bases. The V gene's germline CDR1 is MNHEY and CDR2 SVGAGI. The CDR3 sequence is 15 residues long. With V trimmed by 2 bases and J by 8 bases, 6 bases remained unmatched. The CDR3 nucleotides read TGTGCCAGCAGTTACAGGGGGCGAGTTTATTCACCCCTCCACTTT. It translates to CASSYRGRVYSPLHF.

This clonotype has only a few counts. This chain uses TRBV11-2 with TRBJ2-7; possibly TRBD2 for D (5 bases). The CDR3 contains 14 residues. The germline V gene encodes CDR1 SGHAT and CDR2 FQNNGV. Trimming removed 3 bases from V and 0 bases from J, with 9 bases in between. CDR3 DNA: TGTGCCAGCAGCTTGAGTGGGAGCTCCTACGAGCAGTACTTC. This translates into CASSLSGSSYEQYF.

The table lists this clonotype with a few counts. The rearrangement links TRBV15 to TRBJ2-1, with TRBD1 identical over 10 bases. Germline CDR1 reads LNHNV; CDR2 reads YYDKDF (reference sequence). J lost 5 bases, V lost 3 bases, and 22 bases had no gene match. The CDR3 contains 21 residues. The CDR3: CATSRVLGTGVLGYGDNEQFF. The CDR3 DNA reads as TGTGCCACCAGCAGGGTACTGGGGACAGGGGTGTTGGGGTACGGGGACAATGAGCAGTTCTTC. Using reference TRBV15 and TRBJ2-1 for the parts outside the CDR3, the full variable domain is DAMVIQNPRYQVTQFGKPVTLSCSQTLNHNVMYWYQQKSSQAPKLLFHYYDKDFNNEADTPDNFQSRRPNTSFCFLDIRSPGLGDTAMYLCATSRVLGTGVLGYGDNEQFFGPGTRLTVL.

V gene TRBV19 combines with J gene TRBJ1-1; tentatively, D is TRBD1 (6 bases). The CDR3 extends over 16 amino acids. The V and J ends lost 9 bases and 4 bases respectively, with 24 bases between them. Germline V lookup: CDR1 LNHDA, CDR2 SQIVND (reference sequence). CDR3 residues: CARARGISNTGTEAFF. The CDR3 region has the DNA TGTGCCAGGGCGAGGGGGATATCTAACACCGGCACTGAAGCTTTCTTT. Complete variable domain (other parts from reference TRBV19 and TRBJ1-1): DGGITQSPKYLFRKEGQNVTLSCEQNLNHDAMYWYRQDPGQGLRLIYYSQIVNDFQKGDIAEGYSVSREKKESFPLTVTSAQKNPTAFYLCARARGISNTGTEAFFGQGTRLTVV.

This clonotype was detected a few times. The rearrangement joins TRBV7-8 to TRBJ2-3; D not resolved. The CDR3 has 11 amino acids. V lost 11 bases, J lost 0 bases, and 6 bases lay in between. Per germline, CDR1 SGHVS and CDR2 FQNEAQ. The chain's CDR3 is CAVRSTDTQYF. Written as DNA, the CDR3 is TGTGCCGTTAGGAGCACAGATACGCAGTATTTT.

The V gene is TRBV7-8, the J gene TRBJ1-2; tentative D call: TRBD1 (5 bases). V gave up 5 bases and J gave up 4 bases, with 17 bases separating them. Germline values: CDR1 SGHVS, CDR2 FQNEAQ. CDR3 length: 15 amino acids. The CDR3 DNA is TGTGCCAGCAGCCCCAGGCAGGGATTTGGCTATGGCTACACCTTC. Encoded protein: CASSPRQGFGYGYTF.

This clonotype was counted at least ten times. The chain recombines TRBV6-6 with TRBJ2-2, with 9 bases fitting TRBD2. V shed 4 bases and J 1 base; nucleotides not matched to a gene: 4. Germline loops: CDR1 MNHNY, CDR2 SVGAGI (reference sequence). The CDR3 consists of 16 residues. In DNA form, the CDR3 reads TGTGCCAGCAGTTTTGCGGGGGGGGTGAACACCGGGGAGCTGTTTTTT. Translating gives CASSFAGGVNTGELFF.

This clonotype was seen only a few times. The chain carries TRBV28 and TRBJ2-1, with 8 nucleotides matching TRBD2. The CDR3 covers 15 residues. In germline, CDR1 is MDHEN, CDR2 SYDVKM. The V segment lost 2 bases and the J segment 8 bases; nucleotides outside the gene matches: 8. CDR3 region: CASSLGSGKTHEQFF. Written as DNA, the CDR3 is TGTGCCAGCAGTTTAGGTAGCGGGAAGACTCATGAGCAGTTCTTC.

This rearrangement joins TRBV9 to TRBJ2-1, with D tentatively TRBD2 (6 bases). Germline V gives CDR1 SGDLS, CDR2 YYNGEE. The CDR3 runs 15 residues. The V and J ends lost 6 bases and 2 bases respectively, with 15 bases between them. The CDR3 reads CASTQGGLPYNEQFF. The CDR3, as DNA: TGTGCCAGCACCCAAGGAGGGCTCCCCTACAATGAGCAGTTCTTC.

This clonotype appeared a few times. DNA for the CDR3: TGTGCCAGCAGCCAAGGGCCCGGACAGGGGGCTGTGGCTGAAGCTTTCTTT. Amino acids: CASSQGPGQGAVAEAFF. The chain couples TRBV3-1 to TRBJ1-1; 11 bases match TRBD1. Germline assignment: CDR1 LGHDT and CDR2 YNNKEL (reference sequence). The V gene end was trimmed by 1 base and the J gene end by 6 bases; junction bases not matched to a gene: 10. This CDR3 has 17 amino acids.

The V and J genes are TRBV5-5 and TRBJ2-1; D is possibly TRBD1 (6 bases). Trimming took off 4 bases at V and 6 bases at J, with 17 bases between the two ends. This CDR3 contains 15 residues. CDR1 and CDR2 from the germline V gene are SGHKS and YYEKEE (reference sequence). CDR3 in DNA: TGTGCCAGCAGCCCGCTTACCAACAGGGTCAATGAGCAGTTCTTC. Protein sequence: CASSPLTNRVNEQFF.

This sequence joins TRBV10-3 and TRBJ2-7; 12 bases agree with TRBD1. Losses at the gene ends were 6 bases for V and 5 bases for J; bases not matched to a gene: 2. The CDR3 length is 13 residues. The germline CDR1 and CDR2 sequences are ENHRY and SYGVKD. The CDR3 spells CAIRGQGADEQYV. The CDR3 bases are TGTGCCATCAGGGGACAGGGGGCGGACGAGCAGTACGTC.

There are many counts of this clonotype. V usage is TRBV2 and J usage is TRBJ1-6, with TRBD1 matching 9 bases. The CDR3 is 14 residues long. Looked up from germline, CDR1 is SNHLY and CDR2 is FYNNEI. V was pared by 8 bases and J by 8 bases, with 7 bases of the junction left unmatched. CDR3 sequence: CASGLDRGDSPLHF. In nucleotides, the CDR3 is TGTGCCAGCGGCTTGGACAGGGGAGATTCACCCCTCCACTTT.

There are a few counts of this clonotype. V and J are TRBV7-9 and TRBJ2-5; D might be TRBD1 or TRBD2, each matching 6 bases. The ends were cut back, 8 bases at V and 4 bases at J, with 29 bases in the middle. Germline CDR1 is SEHNR and CDR2 is FQNEAQ (reference sequence). The CDR3 sequence is 18 residues long. CDR3 nucleotides: TGTGCCAGCCGCAGGGGTAGGGGCCGACTAGGGGTGCGAGAGACCCAGTACTTC. Encoded protein: CASRRGRGRLGVRETQYF.

The CDR3 DNA reads TGTGCCAGCAGTGAATCGGGGCGGGGGGGTTCTCAGACCCAGTACTTC. Translation gives CASSESGRGGSQTQYF. The chain joins TRBV25-1 to TRBJ2-5; 9 bases match TRBD2. The CDR3 is 16 residues long. V was pared by 1 base and J by 6 bases, with 9 bases of the junction left unmatched. Germline loops: CDR1 MGHDK, CDR2 SYGVNS.

This clonotype has just a few counts. The V call is TRBV12-3 or TRBV12-4, the J call TRBJ1-2, with unresolved D. There are 15 residues in the CDR3. V lost 3 bases and J 3 bases, leaving 14 bases between the germline ends. CDR3 sequence: CASSLEARRHYGYTF. The CDR3, as DNA: TGTGCCAGCAGTTTGGAGGCTCGCCGCCACTATGGCTACACCTTC.

This clonotype was detected only a few times. The rearrangement joins TRBV20-1 to TRBJ2-5, with 11 bases that match TRBD2. This CDR3 contains 15 residues. Germline V gives CDR1 DFQATT, CDR2 SNEGSKA (reference sequence). V gave up 0 bases and J gave up 5 bases; unmatched junction bases: 5. The CDR3 here is CSARDRASGGETQYF. The CDR3 nucleotides read TGCAGTGCTAGAGATCGGGCTAGCGGGGGGGAGACCCAGTACTTC.

The rearrangement uses TRBV28 and TRBJ2-3; D is possibly TRBD2 (5 bases). This CDR3 is 15 amino acids long. Germline assignment: CDR1 MDHEN and CDR2 SYDVKM. V was cut by 6 bases and J by 0 bases, with 13 bases left in between. The CDR3 sequence is CASRSLGVSTDTQYF. The CDR3 DNA sequence: TGTGCCAGCAGATCCCTCGGGGTTAGCACAGATACGCAGTATTTT.

This clonotype was counted ten times or more. V usage is TRBV20-1 and J usage is TRBJ2-1, with 9 bases lining up with TRBD2. This CDR3 has 15 residues. Trimming cost V 1 base and J 7 bases; bases outside gene matches: 8. The germline V gene encodes CDR1 DFQATT and CDR2 SNEGSKA (reference sequence). The CDR3 nucleotides are TGCAGTGCTAGAGCTCTGCGGGGGGGCCGGAATGAGCAGTTCTTC. This encodes CSARALRGGRNEQFF.

This clonotype was counted only a few times. The V call is TRBV4-2, the J call TRBJ2-4, with 9 positions matching TRBD2. Germline values: CDR1 LGHNA, CDR2 YNFKEQ. This CDR3 spans 15 amino acids. The V and J ends lost 5 bases and 3 bases, in that order; junction bases with no gene match: 5. Written as DNA, the CDR3 is TGTGCCAGCAGCTCAGCGGGGGGTTACAAAAACATTCAGTACTTC. This gives the protein CASSSAGGYKNIQYF.

The table lists this clonotype with a few counts. The J gene is TRBJ2-7, the V gene TRBV10-3; D is unclear. The CDR3 length is 20 residues. Germline V gene lookup returns CDR1 ENHRY and CDR2 SYGVKD. V shed 0 bases and J shed 3 bases, with 27 bases lying between them. The CDR3 region has the DNA TGTGCCATCAGTGAGTCGATTCAGCCCACCACGAGGAACTATGGCTACGAGCAGTACTTC. Translated: CAISESIQPTTRNYGYEQYF.

This clonotype has ten or more counts. This rearrangement joins TRBV12-3 or TRBV12-4 to TRBJ2-5, with unresolved D. Between the trimmed V and J ends, which lost 3 bases and 0 bases, there was a span of 8 bases. CDR3 length equals 14 residues. CDR3 region: CASSFKGNQETQYF. In DNA, the CDR3 is TGTGCCAGCAGTTTTAAAGGGAACCAAGAGACCCAGTACTTC.

This clonotype occurred a few times. V usage is TRBV5-1 and J usage is TRBJ2-3; D is unresolved. CDR1 and CDR2 from the germline V gene are SGHRS and YFSETQ. Trimming took 2 bases from V and 2 from J, leaving 6 bases between them. The CDR3 length is 13 residues. CDR3 sequence reads: CASSFTATDTQYF. Here the CDR3 DNA reads TGCGCCAGCAGCTTCACCGCCACAGATACGCAGTATTTT.

This clonotype was recorded many times. The chain carries TRBV15 and TRBJ2-7; no firm D call. V was pared by 0 bases and J by 5 bases, with 14 bases between. The CDR3 consists of 15 residues. The germline CDR1 and CDR2 sequences are LNHNV and YYDKDF (reference sequence). CDR3 region: CATSRDGQVFNEQYF. The CDR3 DNA reads as TGTGCCACCAGCAGAGATGGGCAGGTTTTCAACGAGCAGTACTTC.